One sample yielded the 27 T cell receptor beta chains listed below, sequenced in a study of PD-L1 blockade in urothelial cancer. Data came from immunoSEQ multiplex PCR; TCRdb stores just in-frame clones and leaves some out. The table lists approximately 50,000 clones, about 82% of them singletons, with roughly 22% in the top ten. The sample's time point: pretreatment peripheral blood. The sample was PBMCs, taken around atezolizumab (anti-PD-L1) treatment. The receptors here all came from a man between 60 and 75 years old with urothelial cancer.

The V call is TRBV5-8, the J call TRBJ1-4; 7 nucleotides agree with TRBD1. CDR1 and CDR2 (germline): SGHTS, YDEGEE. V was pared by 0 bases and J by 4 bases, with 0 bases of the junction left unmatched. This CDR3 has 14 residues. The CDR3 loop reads CASSLGQGNEKLFF. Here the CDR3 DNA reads TGTGCCAGCAGCTTGGGACAGGGTAATGAAAAACTGTTTTTT.

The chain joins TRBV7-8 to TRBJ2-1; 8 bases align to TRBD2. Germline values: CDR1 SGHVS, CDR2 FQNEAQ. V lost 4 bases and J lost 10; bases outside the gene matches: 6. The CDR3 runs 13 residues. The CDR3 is CASSSGGEGEQFF. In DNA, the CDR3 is TGTGCCAGCAGCTCGGGGGGGGAAGGGGAGCAGTTCTTC.

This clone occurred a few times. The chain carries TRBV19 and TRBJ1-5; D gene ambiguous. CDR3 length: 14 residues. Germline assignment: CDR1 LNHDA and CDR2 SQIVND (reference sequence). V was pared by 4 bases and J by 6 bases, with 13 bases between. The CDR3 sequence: CASSTQAEGQPQHF. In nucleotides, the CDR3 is TGTGCCAGTAGTACCCAGGCGGAGGGTCAGCCCCAGCATTTT.

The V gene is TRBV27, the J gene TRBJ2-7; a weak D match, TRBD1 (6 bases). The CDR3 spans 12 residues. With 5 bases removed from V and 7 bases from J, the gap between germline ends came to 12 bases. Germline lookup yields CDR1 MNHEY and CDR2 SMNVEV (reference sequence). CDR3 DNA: TGTGCCAGCAGTGGGACACCCTGGGAGCAGTACTTC. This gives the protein CASSGTPWEQYF.

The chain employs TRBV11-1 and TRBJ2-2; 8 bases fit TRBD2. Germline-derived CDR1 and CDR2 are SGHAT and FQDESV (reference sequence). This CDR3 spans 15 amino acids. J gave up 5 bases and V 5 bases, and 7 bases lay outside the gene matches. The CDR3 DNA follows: TGTGCCAGCAGCCCACGGGAGGGGCGGACCGGGGAGCTGTTTTTT. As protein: CASSPREGRTGELFF.

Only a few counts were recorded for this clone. CDR3 region: CASSFFWREQETQYF. The DNA for the CDR3 is TGCGCCAGCAGCTTTTTTTGGCGGGAGCAAGAGACCCAGTACTTC. The rearrangement uses TRBV5-1 and TRBJ2-5, with TRBD2 matching 7 bases. The CDR3 is made up of 15 amino acids. The germline V gene has CDR1 SGHRS and CDR2 YFSETQ. Unmatched junction bases numbered 6, after V lost 2 bases and J lost 2 bases.

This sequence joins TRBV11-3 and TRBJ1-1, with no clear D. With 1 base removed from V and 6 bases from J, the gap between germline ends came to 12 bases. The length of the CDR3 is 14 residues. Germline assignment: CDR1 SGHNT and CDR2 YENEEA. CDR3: CASSLAREGPEAFF. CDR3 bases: TGTGCCAGCAGCTTAGCCCGGGAAGGTCCTGAAGCTTTCTTT. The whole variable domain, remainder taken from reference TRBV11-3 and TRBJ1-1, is EAGVVQSPRYKIIEKKQPVAFWCNPISGHNTLYWYLQNLGQGPELLIRYENEEAVDDSQLPKDRFSAERLKGVDSTLKIQPAELGDSAVYLCASSLAREGPEAFFGQGTRLTVV.

Written as DNA, the CDR3 is TGTGCCTGGAGTGTACTTCGGGACAATGAGCAGTTCTTC. Translating it yields CAWSVLRDNEQFF. This sequence joins TRBV30 and TRBJ2-1; unclear D gene. The V end was cut by 0 bases, the J end by 5 bases, with 8 bases between. The germline gives CDR1 GTSNPN, CDR2 SVGIG (reference sequence). This CDR3 has 13 amino acids.

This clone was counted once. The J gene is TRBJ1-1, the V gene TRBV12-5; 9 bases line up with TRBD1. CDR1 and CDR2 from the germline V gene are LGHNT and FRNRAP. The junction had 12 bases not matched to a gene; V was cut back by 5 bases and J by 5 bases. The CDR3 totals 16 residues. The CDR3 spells CASGLYSGQGFTEAFF. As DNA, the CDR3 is TGTGCTAGTGGTCTCTATTCGGGACAGGGTTTTACTGAAGCTTTCTTT.

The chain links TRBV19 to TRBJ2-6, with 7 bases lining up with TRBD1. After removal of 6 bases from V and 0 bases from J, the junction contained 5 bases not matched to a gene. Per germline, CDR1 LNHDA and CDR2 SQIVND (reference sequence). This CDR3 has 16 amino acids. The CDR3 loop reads CASRRQGDSGANVLTF. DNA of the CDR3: TGTGCCAGTAGGAGACAGGGAGACTCTGGGGCCAACGTCCTGACTTTC.

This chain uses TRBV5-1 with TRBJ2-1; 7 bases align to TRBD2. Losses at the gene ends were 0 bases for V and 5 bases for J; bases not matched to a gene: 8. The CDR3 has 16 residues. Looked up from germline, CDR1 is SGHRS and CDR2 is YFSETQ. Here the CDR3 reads CASSLAGTNLNNEQFF. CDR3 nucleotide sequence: TGCGCCAGCAGCTTGGCGGGGACTAACCTAAACAATGAGCAGTTCTTC.

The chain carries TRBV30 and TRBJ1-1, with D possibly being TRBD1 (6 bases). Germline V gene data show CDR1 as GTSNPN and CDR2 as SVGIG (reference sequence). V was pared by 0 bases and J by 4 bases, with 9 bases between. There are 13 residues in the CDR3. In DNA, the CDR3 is TGTGCCTGGAGTGTAATAGGGGGCACTGAAGCTTTCTTT. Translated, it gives CAWSVIGGTEAFF. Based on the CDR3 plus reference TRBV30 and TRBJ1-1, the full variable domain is SQTIHQWPATLVQPVGSPLSLECTVEGTSNPNLYWYRQAAGRGLQLLFYSVGIGQISSEVPQNLSASRPQDRQFILSSKKLLLSDSGFYLCAWSVIGGTEAFFGQGTRLTVV.

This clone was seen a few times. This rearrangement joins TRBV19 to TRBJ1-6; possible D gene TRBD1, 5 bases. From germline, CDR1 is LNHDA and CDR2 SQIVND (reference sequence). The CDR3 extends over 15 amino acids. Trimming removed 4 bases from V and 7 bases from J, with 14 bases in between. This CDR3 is CASSKVQGMNSPLHF. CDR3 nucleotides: TGTGCCAGTAGTAAGGTTCAGGGAATGAATTCACCCCTCCACTTT.

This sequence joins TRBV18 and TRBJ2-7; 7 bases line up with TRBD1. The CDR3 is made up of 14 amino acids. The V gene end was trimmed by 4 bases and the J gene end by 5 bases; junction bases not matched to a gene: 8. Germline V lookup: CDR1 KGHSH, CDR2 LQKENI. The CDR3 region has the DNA TGTGCCAGCTCACTCTCCGGGACAGCGAACGAGCAGTACTTC. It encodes CASSLSGTANEQYF.

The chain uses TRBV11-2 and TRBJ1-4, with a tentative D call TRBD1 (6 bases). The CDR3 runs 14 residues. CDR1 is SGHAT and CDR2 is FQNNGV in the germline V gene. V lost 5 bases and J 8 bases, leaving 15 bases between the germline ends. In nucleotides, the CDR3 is TGTGCCAGCAGCCTCCGGGACACCGAAGAAAAACTGTTTTTT. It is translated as CASSLRDTEEKLFF.

CDR3 sequence: CASSSNRLAGGPDTQYF. CDR3 DNA: TGTGCCAGCAGCTCAAATAGACTAGCGGGGGGGCCGGATACGCAGTATTTT. V gene TRBV7-2 combines with J gene TRBJ2-3; TRBD2 agrees at 14 bases. Trimming at V came to 4 bases and at J to 6 bases, leaving 9 bases not matched to a gene. Germline-derived CDR1 and CDR2 are SGHTA and FQGNSA. The CDR3 runs 17 residues.

This CDR3 reads CASSQTGAVGYTF. CDR3 DNA: TGTGCCAGCAGCCAGACAGGGGCCGTAGGCTACACCTTC. The chain uses TRBV6-4 and TRBJ1-2, with 8 bases matching TRBD1. The CDR3 totals 13 residues. CDR1 is MRHNA and CDR2 is SNTAGT in the germline V gene. V gave up 6 bases and J gave up 8 bases; unmatched junction bases: 8.

Written as DNA, the CDR3 is TGTGCCAGTAGTACCTCAGGGGCCCAGCCCCAGCATTTT. Its protein is CASSTSGAQPQHF. This rearrangement joins TRBV19 to TRBJ1-5; a weak D match, TRBD1 (6 bases). CDR3 length: 13 amino acids. Trimming took off 4 bases at V and 7 bases at J, with 11 bases between the two ends. CDR1 LNHDA and CDR2 SQIVND come from the germline V gene (reference sequence).

CDR3 sequence (DNA): TGTGCCAGCAGTGAAGCGGGGGGTAACACAGATACGCAGTATTTT. Translated: CASSEAGGNTDTQYF. This chain joins TRBV6-4 and TRBJ2-3; 9 bases agree with TRBD2. The germline gives CDR1 MRHNA, CDR2 SNTAGT. With V trimmed by 3 bases and J by 2 bases, 3 bases remained unmatched. This CDR3 region has 15 residues.

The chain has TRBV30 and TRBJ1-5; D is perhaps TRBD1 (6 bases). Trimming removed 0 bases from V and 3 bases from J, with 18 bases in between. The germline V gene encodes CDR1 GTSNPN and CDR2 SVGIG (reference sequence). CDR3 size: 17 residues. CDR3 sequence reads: CAWSVSSDSFFNQPQHF. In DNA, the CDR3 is TGTGCCTGGAGTGTATCTTCGGACAGCTTTTTCAATCAGCCCCAGCATTTT.

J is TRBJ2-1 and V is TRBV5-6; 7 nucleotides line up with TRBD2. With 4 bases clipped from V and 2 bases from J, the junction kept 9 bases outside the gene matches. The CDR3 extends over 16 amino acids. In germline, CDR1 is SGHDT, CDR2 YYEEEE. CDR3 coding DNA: TGTGCCAGCAGCCGATGGGAGGGAGTCGCCTACAATGAGCAGTTCTTC. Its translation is CASSRWEGVAYNEQFF.

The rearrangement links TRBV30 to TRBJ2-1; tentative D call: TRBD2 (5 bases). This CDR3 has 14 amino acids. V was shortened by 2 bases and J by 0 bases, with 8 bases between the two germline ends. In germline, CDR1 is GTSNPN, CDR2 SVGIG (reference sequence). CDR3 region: CAWSPGSSYNEQFF. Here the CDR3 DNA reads TGTGCCTGGAGTCCGGGGTCCTCCTACAATGAGCAGTTCTTC.

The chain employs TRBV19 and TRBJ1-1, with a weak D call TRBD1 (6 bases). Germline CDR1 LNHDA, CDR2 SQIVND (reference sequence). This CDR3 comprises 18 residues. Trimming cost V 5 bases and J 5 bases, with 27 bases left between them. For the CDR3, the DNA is TGTGCCAGTAGTTCCCTCTGGAGGGTTCGGGGGGCTAAGACTGAAGCTTTCTTT. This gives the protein CASSSLWRVRGAKTEAFF.

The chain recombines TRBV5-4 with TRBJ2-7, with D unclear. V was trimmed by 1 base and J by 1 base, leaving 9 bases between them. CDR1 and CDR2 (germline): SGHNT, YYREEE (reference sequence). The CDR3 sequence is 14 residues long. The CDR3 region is CASSLSEPSYEQYF. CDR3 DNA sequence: TGTGCCAGCAGCTTGAGCGAGCCGTCCTACGAGCAGTACTTC. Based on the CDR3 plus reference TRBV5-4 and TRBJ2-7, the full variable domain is ETGVTQSPTHLIKTRGQQVTLRCSSQSGHNTVSWYQQALGQGPQFIFQYYREEENGRGNFPPRFSGLQFPNYSSELNVNALELDDSALYLCASSLSEPSYEQYFGPGTRLTVT.

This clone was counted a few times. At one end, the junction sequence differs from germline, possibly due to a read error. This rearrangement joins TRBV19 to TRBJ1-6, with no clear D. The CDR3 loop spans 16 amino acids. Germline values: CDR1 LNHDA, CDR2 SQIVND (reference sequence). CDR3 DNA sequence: TGTGCCAGTACTATAGGAGGCAGCTCCTATAATTCACCCCTCCACTTT. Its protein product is CASTIGGSSYNSPLHF.

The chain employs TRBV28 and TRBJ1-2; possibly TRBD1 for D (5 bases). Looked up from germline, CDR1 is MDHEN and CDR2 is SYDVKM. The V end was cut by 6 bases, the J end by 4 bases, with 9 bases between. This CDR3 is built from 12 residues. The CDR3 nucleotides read TGTGCCAGCAGGGACACTATCTATGGCTACACCTTC. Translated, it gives CASRDTIYGYTF.

This chain's CDR3 is CASRKGARATNEKLFF. CDR3 coding DNA: TGTGCCAGCAGAAAGGGAGCGAGAGCAACTAATGAAAAACTGTTTTTT. The chain is built from TRBV27 and TRBJ1-4, with D hard to call. The CDR3 sequence is 16 residues long. Germline CDR1 and CDR2: MNHEY and SMNVEV (reference sequence). Trimming removed 6 bases at V and 0 bases at J, with 14 bases between. The complete variable domain, with remaining parts taken from reference TRBV27 and TRBJ1-4, reads EAQVTQNPRYLITVTGKKLTVTCSQNMNHEYMSWYRQDPGLGLRQIYYSMNVEVTDKGDVPEGYKVSRKEKRNFPLILESPSPNQTSLYFCASRKGARATNEKLFFGSGTQLSVL.